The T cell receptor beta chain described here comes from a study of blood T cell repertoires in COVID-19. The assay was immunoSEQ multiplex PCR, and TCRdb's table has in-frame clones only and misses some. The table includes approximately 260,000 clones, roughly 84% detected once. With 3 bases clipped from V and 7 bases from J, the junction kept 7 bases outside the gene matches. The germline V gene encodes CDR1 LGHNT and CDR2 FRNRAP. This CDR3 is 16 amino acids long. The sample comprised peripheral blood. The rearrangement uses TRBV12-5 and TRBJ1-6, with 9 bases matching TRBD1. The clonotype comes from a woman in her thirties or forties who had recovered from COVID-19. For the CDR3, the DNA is TGTGCTAGTGGTTTCATTGTAGGACAGGGGAATTCACCCCTCCACTTT. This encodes CASGFIVGQGNSPLHF.